This T cell receptor beta chain comes out of a study of CD8 T cells in Susac syndrome. RNA totalling about 0.45 to 1 ug underwent reverse transcription with random hexamers. Amplification of TCR beta CDR3 used immunoSEQ multiplex PCR across 54 Vbeta and 13 Jbeta. TCRdb analysed the immunoSEQ multiplex PCR reads with MiXCR anew, one entry per CDR3 protein. The table lists a few hundred thousand distinct CDR3 sequences, 89% of them singletons, with approximately 0.18% in the top ten. The CDR3 spans 12 residues. Germline V lookup: CDR1 SNHLY, CDR2 FYNNEI. V was shortened by 8 bases and J by 5 bases, with 10 bases between the two germline ends.

The chain couples TRBV2 to TRBJ2-1, with D hard to call. Material: CD8+ T cells from PBMCs. This TCR was sampled from a human donor with multiple sclerosis. In DNA, the CDR3 is TGTGCCAGCCTTGGATTAAACAATGAGCAGTTCTTC. Translating it yields CASLGLNNEQFF.